These 10 T cell receptor beta chains originate from one sample sequenced in a study of CD8 T cells in ankylosing spondylitis. Study-wide findings and caveats: Within ankylosing spondylitis blood, a TCR beta motif made up of eight highly homologous variants appeared to be characteristic.

Which antigens these TCRs recognize remains unknown. TCRdb passed the 5' RACE reads through MiXCR, listing each CDR3 protein once. The sample lists more than 650,000 distinct CDR3 sequences; around 11% were seen once. The sample taken for sequencing was blood, either unsorted or a sorted T cell fraction (not recorded which). These receptors were taken from a male donor with ankylosing spondylitis.

The chain joins TRBV4-3 to TRBJ2-3; 7 nucleotides align to TRBD2. The CDR3 contains 18 residues. Trimming cost V 2 bases and J 2 bases; bases outside gene matches: 13. CDR1 and CDR2 from the germline V gene are LGHNA and YSLEER. The CDR3 region is CASSQKAGGRGITDTQYF. CDR3 bases: TGCGCCAGCAGCCAAAAAGCCGGGGGGAGGGGAATCACAGATACGCAGTATTTT.

Here the CDR3 reads CASSFNYQTQYF. The CDR3, as DNA: TGTGCCAGCAGCTTCAACTACCAGACCCAGTACTTC. This chain joins TRBV7-2 and TRBJ2-5; D gene unclear. Germline assignment: CDR1 SGHTA and CDR2 FQGNSA. This CDR3 is built from 12 residues. V dropped 3 bases and J dropped 6 bases, with 8 bases sitting between them.

The chain employs TRBV11-1 and TRBJ2-1; 7 positions match TRBD2. V was pared by 2 bases and J by 7 bases, with 11 bases of the junction left unmatched. Germline V gene lookup returns CDR1 SGHAT and CDR2 FQDESV (reference sequence). The CDR3 is made up of 16 amino acids. CDR3: CASSLFAGRIENEQFF. In nucleotides, the CDR3 is TGTGCCAGCAGCTTATTCGCCGGGAGGATTGAGAATGAGCAGTTCTTC.

This clonotype showed up many times. V usage is TRBV27 and J usage is TRBJ2-2; possibly TRBD2 for D (5 bases). Germline-derived CDR1 and CDR2 are MNHEY and SMNVEV (reference sequence). This CDR3 is built from 14 residues. Trimming left V 8 bases short and J 8 bases short, with 18 bases between. DNA for the CDR3: TGTGCCAGCGGTCATAGCGAGTGGTATGGGGAGCTGTTTTTT. It specifies CASGHSEWYGELFF.

The gene calls are TRBV9 and TRBJ2-3, with D uncertain. The CDR3 has 13 residues. V gave up 0 bases and J gave up 2 bases, with 4 bases separating them. Germline-derived CDR1 and CDR2 are SGDLS and YYNGEE. CDR3 loop: CASSVANTDTQYF. The CDR3 region has the DNA TGTGCCAGCAGCGTAGCAAACACAGATACGCAGTATTTT.

This clonotype was counted only a few times. At one end the junction does not follow the germline gene, possibly because of a read error. V gene TRBV7-2 combines with J gene TRBJ2-1, with D possibly being TRBD1 (5 bases). This CDR3 contains 11 residues. Germline lookup yields CDR1 SGHTA and CDR2 FQGNSA. Here the CDR3 reads CASTIAGRWAF. In DNA form, the CDR3 reads TGTGCCAGCACCATTGCAGGGCGCTGGGCCTTC.

In its sample, this clonotype was seen a few times. The V call is TRBV7-2, the J call TRBJ2-2, with 8 bases lining up with TRBD2. The CDR3 is 16 residues long. J was trimmed by 3 bases and V by 5 bases; bases with no gene match: 8. Germline CDR1 is SGHTA and CDR2 is FQGNSA. The CDR3 loop reads CASSPGGGKDTGELFF. In nucleotides, the CDR3 is TGTGCCAGCAGCCCGGGGGGGGGAAAGGACACCGGGGAGCTGTTTTTT. Together with reference TRBV7-2 and TRBJ2-2, the CDR3 gives the full variable domain: GAGVSQSPSNKVTEKGKDVELRCDPISGHTALYWYRQSLGQGLEFLIYFQGNSAPDKSGLPSDRFSAERTGGSVSTLTIQRTQQEDSAVYLCASSPGGGKDTGELFFGEGSRLTVL.

This clonotype showed up just a few times. J is TRBJ1-2 and V is TRBV2; no definite D call. The CDR3 is made up of 15 amino acids. Trimming pared 4 bases from V and 0 bases from J, leaving 12 bases between. Germline assignment: CDR1 SNHLY and CDR2 FYNNEI. This CDR3 is CASSGTRFANYGYTF. Here the CDR3 DNA reads TGTGCCAGCAGTGGAACCCGGTTCGCTAACTATGGCTACACCTTC. The full variable domain, in which reference TRBV2 and TRBJ1-2 provide the parts outside the CDR3, is EPEVTQTPSHQVTQMGQEVILRCVPISNHLYFYWYRQILGQKVEFLVSFYNNEISEKSEIFDDQFSVERPDGSNFTLKIRSTKLEDSAMYFCASSGTRFANYGYTFGSGTRLTVV.

This clonotype was seen a few times. CDR3 nucleotide sequence: TGCGCCACGCACAAGGGCTCCTACAATGAGCAGTTCTTC. Protein sequence: CATHKGSYNEQFF. This chain links TRBV10-2 with TRBJ2-1; D is unresolved. The CDR3 runs to 13 residues. V was cut by 10 bases and J by 0 bases, with 10 bases left in between. The germline CDR1 and CDR2 sequences are WSHSY and SAAADI.

This clonotype came up many times. The V gene is TRBV12-3 or TRBV12-4, the J gene TRBJ2-2; D not certain. V lost 4 bases and J 3 bases, leaving 12 bases between the germline ends. The CDR3 loop spans 15 amino acids. CDR3 nucleotide sequence: TGTGCCAGCAGTTACCTCAGGATATACACCGGGGAGCTGTTTTTT. Translating gives CASSYLRIYTGELFF.